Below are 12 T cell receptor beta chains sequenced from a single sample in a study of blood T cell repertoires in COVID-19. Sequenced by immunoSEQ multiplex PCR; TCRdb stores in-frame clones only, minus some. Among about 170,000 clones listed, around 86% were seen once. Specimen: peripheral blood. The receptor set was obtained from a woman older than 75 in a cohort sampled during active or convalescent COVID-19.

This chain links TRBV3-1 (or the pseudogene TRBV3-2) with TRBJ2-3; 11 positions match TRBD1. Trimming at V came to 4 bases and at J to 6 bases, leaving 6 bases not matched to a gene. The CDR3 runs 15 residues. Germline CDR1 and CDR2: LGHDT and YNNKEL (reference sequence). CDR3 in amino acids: CASSRGQGAWDTQYF. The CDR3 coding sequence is TGTGCCAGCAGCCGTGGACAGGGGGCGTGGGATACGCAGTATTTT.

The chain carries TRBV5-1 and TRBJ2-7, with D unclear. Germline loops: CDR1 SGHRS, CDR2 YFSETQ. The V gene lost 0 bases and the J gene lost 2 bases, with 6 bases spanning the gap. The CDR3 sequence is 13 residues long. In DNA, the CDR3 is TGCGCCAGCAGCTTGGGAGCCCCCTACGAGCAGTACGTC. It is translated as CASSLGAPYEQYV.

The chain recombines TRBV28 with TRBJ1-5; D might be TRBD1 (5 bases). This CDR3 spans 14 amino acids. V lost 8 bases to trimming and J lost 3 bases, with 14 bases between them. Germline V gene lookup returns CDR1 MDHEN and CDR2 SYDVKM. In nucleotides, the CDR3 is TGTGCCAGCCACGGGGGGATTAACAATCAGCCCCAGCATTTT. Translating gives CASHGGINNQPQHF. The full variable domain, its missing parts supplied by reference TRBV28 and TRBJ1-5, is DVKVTQSSRYLVKRTGEKVFLECVQDMDHENMFWYRQDPGLGLRLIYFSYDVKMKEKGDIPEGYSVSREKKERFSLILESASTNQTSMYLCASHGGINNQPQHFGDGTRLSIL.

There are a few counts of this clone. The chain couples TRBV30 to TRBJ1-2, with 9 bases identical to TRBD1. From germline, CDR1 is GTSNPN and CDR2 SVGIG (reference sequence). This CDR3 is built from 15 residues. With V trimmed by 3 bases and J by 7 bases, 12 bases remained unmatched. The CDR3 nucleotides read TGTGCCTGGAGCGGAGGCTCCGGACAGGGGTCTGGCTACACCTTC. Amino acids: CAWSGGSGQGSGYTF. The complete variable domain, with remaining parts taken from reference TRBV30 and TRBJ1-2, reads SQTIHQWPATLVQPVGSPLSLECTVEGTSNPNLYWYRQAAGRGLQLLFYSVGIGQISSEVPQNLSASRPQDRQFILSSKKLLLSDSGFYLCAWSGGSGQGSGYTFGSGTRLTVV.

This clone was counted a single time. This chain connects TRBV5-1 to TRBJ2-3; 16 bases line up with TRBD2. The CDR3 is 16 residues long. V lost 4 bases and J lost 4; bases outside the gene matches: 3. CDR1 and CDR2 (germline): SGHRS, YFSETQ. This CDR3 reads CASSGGLAGGADTQYF. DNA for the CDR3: TGCGCCAGCAGCGGGGGACTAGCGGGAGGGGCAGATACGCAGTATTTT.

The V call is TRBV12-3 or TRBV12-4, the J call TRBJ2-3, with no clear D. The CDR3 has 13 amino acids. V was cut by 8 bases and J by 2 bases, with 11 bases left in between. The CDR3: CASSHSNTDTQYF. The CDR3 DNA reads TGTGCCAGCTCCCACTCTAACACAGATACGCAGTATTTT.

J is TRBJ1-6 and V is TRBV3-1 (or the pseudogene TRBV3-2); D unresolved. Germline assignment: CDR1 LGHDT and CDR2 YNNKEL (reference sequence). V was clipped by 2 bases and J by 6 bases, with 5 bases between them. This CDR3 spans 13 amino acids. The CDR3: CASSQPSNSPLHF. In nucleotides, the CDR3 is TGTGCCAGCAGCCAACCTTCTAATTCACCCCTCCACTTT.

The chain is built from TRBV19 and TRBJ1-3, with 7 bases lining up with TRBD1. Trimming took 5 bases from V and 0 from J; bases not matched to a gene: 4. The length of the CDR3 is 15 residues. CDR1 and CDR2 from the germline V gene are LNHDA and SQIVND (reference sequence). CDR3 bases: TGTGCCAGTAGTCGACAGGGTTCCTCTGGAAACACCATATATTTT. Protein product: CASSRQGSSGNTIYF.

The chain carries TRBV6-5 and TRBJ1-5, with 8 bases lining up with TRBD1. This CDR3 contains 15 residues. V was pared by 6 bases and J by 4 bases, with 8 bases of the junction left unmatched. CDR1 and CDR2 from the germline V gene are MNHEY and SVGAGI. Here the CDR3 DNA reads TGTGCCAGCAGCCCGGACCAGGGGGCGAATCAGCCCCAGCATTTT. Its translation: CASSPDQGANQPQHF.

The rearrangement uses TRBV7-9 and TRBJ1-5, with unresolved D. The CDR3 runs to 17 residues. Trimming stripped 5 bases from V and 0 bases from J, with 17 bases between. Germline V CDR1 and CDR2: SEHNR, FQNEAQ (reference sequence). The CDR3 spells CASSRDLGRYSNQPQHF. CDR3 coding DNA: TGTGCCAGCAGCCGTGATCTGGGGAGATATAGCAATCAGCCCCAGCATTTT.

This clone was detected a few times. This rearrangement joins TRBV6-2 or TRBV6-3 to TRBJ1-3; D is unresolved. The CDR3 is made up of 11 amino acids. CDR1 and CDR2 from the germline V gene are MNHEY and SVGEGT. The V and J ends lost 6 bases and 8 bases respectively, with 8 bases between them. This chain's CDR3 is CASSQRDTIYF. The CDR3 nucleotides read TGTGCCAGCAGCCAGAGGGACACCATATATTTT.

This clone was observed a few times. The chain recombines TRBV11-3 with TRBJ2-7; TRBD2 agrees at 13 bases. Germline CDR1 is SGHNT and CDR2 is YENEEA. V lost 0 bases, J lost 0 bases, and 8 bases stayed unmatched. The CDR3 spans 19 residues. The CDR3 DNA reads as TGTGCCAGCAGCTTAGAATCGCGGGGACTAGCGGGGAGCTCCTACGAGCAGTACTTC. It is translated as CASSLESRGLAGSSYEQYF.